A selection of T cell receptor beta chains follows, all from one sample in a study of cytomegalovirus exposure and HLA in healthy donors. Sequencing used immunoSEQ multiplex PCR; TCRdb keeps in-frame clones, though not all of them. There are roughly 130,000 clones in the sample; 79% occur only once, and roughly 2% lies in the top ten. The sequenced material came from PBMCs. Source of these receptors: a man younger than 30 in good health and CMV-seronegative. CDR3s include the opening cysteine and the closing phenylalanine or tryptophan. D genes are given only for firm matches. A row's size may be missing; if present it is once, few, many or a size class.

CDR3 length | J gene | D gene | clone size | V gene | CDR3 DNA | CDR3 protein
15 | TRBJ2-1 | TRBD2 | . | TRBV19 | TGTGCCAGTAGTCCTGGGGAGGGGTCCTACAATGAGCAGTTCTTC | CASSPGEGSYNEQFF
15 | TRBJ2-7 | TRBD1 | . | TRBV6-5 | TGTGCCAGCAGTTATCAGGGGGTTTCCCCCTACGAGCAGTACTTC | CASSYQGVSPYEQYF
14 | TRBJ2-1 | . | few | TRBV5-1 | TGCGCCAGCAGCTTGGTCCCGAGGAGCAATGAGCAGTTCTTC | CASSLVPRSNEQFF
17 | TRBJ2-6 | . | . | TRBV4-1 | TGCGCCAGCAGCCAAGATCCCACTAGATCTGGGGCCAACGTCCTGACTTTC | CASSQDPTRSGANVLTF
12 | TRBJ1-4 | . | . | TRBV23-1 | TGCGCCAGCAGTCAACAGGATGCAAAACTGTTTTTT | CASSQQDAKLFF
14 | TRBJ1-1 | . | . | TRBV5-6 | TGTGCCAGCGACGTACAGGGAGTGAACACTGAAGCTTTCTTT | CASDVQGVNTEAFF
14 | TRBJ2-2 | . | . | TRBV6-5 | TGTGCCAGCAGTTATGGGGCAAACACCGGGGAGCTGTTTTTT | CASSYGANTGELFF
12 | TRBJ2-3 | . | . | TRBV19 | TGTGCCAGTAGTGCACCCAGGGCTACGCAGTATTTT | CASSAPRATQYF
13 | TRBJ1-5 | . | . | TRBV7-9 | TGTGCCAGCAGCTCGCCGGGGGTTCAGCCCCAGCATTTT | CASSSPGVQPQHF
16 | TRBJ1-4 | . | once | TRBV6-6 | TGTGCCAGCAGTCGTACAGGGTCCCCAACTAATGAAAAACTGTTTTTT | CASSRTGSPTNEKLFF
13 | TRBJ2-7 | . | few | TRBV2 | TGTGCCAGCAGTGAAGATCACAGGGCCGAGCAGTACTTC | CASSEDHRAEQYF
14 | TRBJ2-7 | . | few | TRBV7-3 | TGTGCCAGCAGCTTAGGGGGGATTTCCTACGAGCAGTACTTC | CASSLGGISYEQYF
13 | TRBJ1-5 | . | . | TRBV7-2 | TGTGCCAGCAGCTTAGCCCTCTATCAGCCCCAGCATTTT | CASSLALYQPQHF
15 | TRBJ2-2 | TRBD2 | few | TRBV6-5 | TGTGCCAGCTATCTAGCGGGAGGGCCAATCGGGGAGCTGTTTTTT | CASYLAGGPIGELFF
14 | TRBJ2-5 | TRBD1 | few | TRBV5-6 | TGTGCCAGCAGCTCTACAGGGGAAGGAGAGACCCAGTACTTC | CASSSTGEGETQYF
16 | TRBJ2-1 | TRBD2 | . | TRBV2 | TGTGCCAGCAGTTCCACAGGACTAGCGGGCCTGAATGAGCAGTTCTTC | CASSSTGLAGLNEQFF
14 | TRBJ2-1 | TRBD2 | . | TRBV29-1 | TGCAGCGTCCAGGGACTAGCGGAAAACAATGAGCAGTTCTTC | CSVQGLAENNEQFF
16 | TRBJ1-3 | TRBD1 | . | TRBV28 | TGTGCCAGCGTACCATCGACAGGGCCCTCTGGAAACACCATATATTTT | CASVPSTGPSGNTIYF
20 | TRBJ2-2 | TRBD2 | . | TRBV9 | TGTGCCAGCAGCGTACCAGGGACTAGCGGGTCCCGGTGGGGCACCGGGGAGCTGTTTTTT | CASSVPGTSGSRWGTGELFF
16 | TRBJ2-1 | . | . | TRBV28 | TGTGCCAGCAGTGAATTAGCGGAGCTCTCCTACAATGAGCAGTTCTTC | CASSELAELSYNEQFF
18 | TRBJ2-1 | . | . | TRBV14 | TGTGCCAGCAGCCATCCCCACGCGTCGGGAGTCTCTCGGAATGAGCAGTTCTTC | CASSHPHASGVSRNEQFF
15 | TRBJ2-1 | TRBD2 | . | TRBV7-6 | TGTGCCAGCAGCTTAAGCGGGGGGTTGTTCAATGAGCAGTTCTTC | CASSLSGGLFNEQFF
13 | TRBJ2-1 | . | . | TRBV27 | TGTGCCAGCAGTCCCACTACGTACAATGAGCAGTTCTTC | CASSPTTYNEQFF
15 | TRBJ1-6 | TRBD1 | few | TRBV25-1 | TGTGCCAGCAGTGAATCCGCAGGGGGCTTCTCACCCCTCCACTTT | CASSESAGGFSPLHF
15 | TRBJ1-2 | TRBD1 | . | TRBV7-2 | TGTGCCAGCAGCGCTTCCGGGACAGGACGAGATGGCTACACCTTC | CASSASGTGRDGYTF
15 | TRBJ2-3 | . | . | TRBV19 | TGTGCCAGTAGTCGAAGGAGGGGGCAGGAAGATACGCAGTATTTT | CASSRRRGQEDTQYF
14 | TRBJ2-7 | TRBD1 | . | TRBV18 | TGTGCCAGCTCATCATCGGACAGGGGGGTCGAGCAGTACTTC | CASSSSDRGVEQYF
15 | TRBJ2-3 | . | . | TRBV11-2 | TGTGCCAGCAGCTTAACCGCGGTCCTCACAGATACGCAGTATTTT | CASSLTAVLTDTQYF
15 | TRBJ1-4 | TRBD1 | once | TRBV5-1 | TGCGCCAGCCGCCGCCAGGGACAGGGTAATGAAAAACTGTTTTTT | CASRRQGQGNEKLFF
13 | TRBJ2-7 | TRBD2 | . | TRBV28 | TGTGCCAGCAGTCGAGCGGGATGGGGCGAGCAGTACTTC | CASSRAGWGEQYF
14 | TRBJ1-4 | . | few | TRBV28 | TGTGCCAGCAGTTCGTATTCAACTAATGAAAAACTGTTTTTT | CASSSYSTNEKLFF
13 | TRBJ1-1 | TRBD1 | few | TRBV7-3 | TGTGCCAGCAGCCGGGACAGGGTAACTGAAGCTTTCTTT | CASSRDRVTEAFF
11 | TRBJ1-3 | . | . | TRBV29-1 | TGCAGCGTTGTGGAGGCCAACACCATATATTTT | CSVVEANTIYF